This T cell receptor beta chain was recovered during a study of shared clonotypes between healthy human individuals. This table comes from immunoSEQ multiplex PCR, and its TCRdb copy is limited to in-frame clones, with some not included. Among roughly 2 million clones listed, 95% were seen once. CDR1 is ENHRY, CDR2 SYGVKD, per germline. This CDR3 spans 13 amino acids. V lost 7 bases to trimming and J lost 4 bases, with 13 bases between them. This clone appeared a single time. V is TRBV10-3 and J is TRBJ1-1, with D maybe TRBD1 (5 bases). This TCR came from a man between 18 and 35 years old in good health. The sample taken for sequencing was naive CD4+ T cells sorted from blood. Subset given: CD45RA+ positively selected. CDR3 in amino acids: CAIKRGDATEAFF. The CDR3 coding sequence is TGTGCCATCAAGCGGGGCGACGCCACTGAAGCTTTCTTT.